This passage covers 14 T cell receptor beta chains from one sample sequenced in a study of long-term antiretroviral therapy in people with HIV. Researchers report immunoSEQ v3.0 was run at survey level. TCRdb keeps only in-frame clones here, not all; method: immunoSEQ multiplex PCR. Of 30,000 or so clones in the sample, approximately 72% were seen once. The starting material was unsorted PBMCs, obtained 3 years after starting antiretroviral therapy. The receptors stem from a middle-aged man with HIV.

The CDR3: CASSLLPRTSGKYSYNEQFF. CDR3 nucleotide sequence: TGTGCCAGCTCCCTGCTTCCCCGGACTAGCGGGAAATATTCCTACAATGAGCAGTTCTTC. V is TRBV18 and J is TRBJ2-1; 12 positions agree with TRBD2. The junction had 16 bases not matched to a gene; V was cut back by 6 bases and J by 1 base. The length of the CDR3 is 20 residues. Germline CDR1 and CDR2: KGHSH and LQKENI.

The chain combines TRBV7-2 with TRBJ2-7; D ambiguous. This CDR3 contains 15 residues. V gave up 2 bases and J gave up 1 base, with 12 bases separating them. From germline, CDR1 is SGHTA and CDR2 FQGNSA. The CDR3, as DNA: TGTGCCAGCAGCTTATGGTCGGAACAGTCCTACGAGCAGTACTTC. Its protein product is CASSLWSEQSYEQYF.

This clone was recorded a few times. This chain connects TRBV7-6 to TRBJ2-7, with TRBD2 matching 8 bases. Losses at the gene ends were 1 base for V and 3 bases for J; bases not matched to a gene: 2. Per the germline V gene, CDR1 is SGHVS and CDR2 is FNYEAQ. The CDR3 spans 14 residues. The CDR3 DNA follows: TGTGCCAGCAGCTTAGGACTAGCGAGCTACGAGCAGTACTTC. It codes for CASSLGLASYEQYF.

This chain links TRBV9 with TRBJ2-5; 10 bases fit TRBD1. The CDR3 contains 15 residues. V was clipped by 0 bases and J by 6 bases; unmatched bases: 5. Per germline, CDR1 SGDLS and CDR2 YYNGEE. The DNA of the CDR3 is TGTGCCAGCAGCGTAGGGAGGACAGGGGGGAAGACCCAGTACTTC. Protein: CASSVGRTGGKTQYF.

The V gene is TRBV5-1, the J gene TRBJ2-6; D is uncertain. CDR1 and CDR2 from the germline V gene are SGHRS and YFSETQ. This CDR3 spans 19 amino acids. V gave up 1 base and J gave up 0 bases, with 17 bases separating them. The CDR3 loop reads CASSLKAWGSSSGANVLTF. The CDR3 nucleotides read TGCGCCAGCAGCTTGAAGGCCTGGGGTAGTAGCTCTGGGGCCAACGTCCTGACTTTC.

This chain connects TRBV14 to TRBJ2-7; tentatively, D is TRBD1 or TRBD2 (5 bases each). The CDR3 runs 15 residues. Germline CDR1 SGHDN, CDR2 FVKESK. Trimming took off 1 base at V and 3 bases at J, with 13 bases between the two ends. The CDR3 loop is CASSQVWGRHYEQYF. CDR3 DNA sequence: TGTGCCAGCAGCCAAGTGTGGGGACGGCACTACGAGCAGTACTTC.

This clone was observed a handful of times. The chain links TRBV7-9 to TRBJ2-7; possibly TRBD1 for D (5 bases). V gave up 0 bases and J gave up 0 bases, with 9 bases separating them. The V gene's germline CDR1 is SEHNR and CDR2 FQNEAQ (reference sequence). This CDR3 spans 15 amino acids. CDR3 bases: TGTGCCAGCAGCTTAGCGTCAGGGTACTCCTACGAGCAGTACTTC. Amino acid sequence: CASSLASGYSYEQYF.

This clone has just a few counts. The J gene is TRBJ2-7, the V gene TRBV28, with D perhaps matching TRBD2 (6 bases). Germline V gives CDR1 MDHEN, CDR2 SYDVKM. V lost 2 bases, J lost 7 bases, and 12 bases lay in between. The CDR3 has 13 residues. CDR3: CASSLSGGREQYF. The DNA for the CDR3 is TGTGCCAGCAGTTTAAGTGGAGGGCGGGAGCAGTACTTC.

This clone appeared once. The gene calls are TRBV2 and TRBJ2-7; possibly TRBD1 for D (5 bases). The CDR3 is 12 amino acids. The ends were cut back, 3 bases at V and 5 bases at J, with 8 bases in the middle. Germline-derived CDR1 and CDR2 are SNHLY and FYNNEI. CDR3 nucleotides: TGTGCCAGCAGTGACAGGGCGAACGAGCAGTACTTC. Translating it yields CASSDRANEQYF.

V gene TRBV29-1 combines with J gene TRBJ1-1; D gene uncertain. The germline V gene has CDR1 SQVTM and CDR2 ANQGSEA. The V gene lost 7 bases and the J gene lost 3 bases, with 12 bases spanning the gap. There are 12 residues in the CDR3. CDR3 bases: TGCAGCGCCCTCGATGGATACACTGAAGCTTTCTTT. It yields the protein CSALDGYTEAFF.

The chain employs TRBV4-3 and TRBJ1-2; D gene uncertain. CDR3 length equals 14 residues. Trimming removed 1 base from V and 0 bases from J, with 6 bases in between. CDR1 and CDR2 from the germline V gene are LGHNA and YSLEER. Here the CDR3 reads CASSQGVANYGYTF. In DNA, the CDR3 is TGCGCCAGCAGCCAAGGCGTTGCTAACTATGGCTACACCTTC.

This chain connects TRBV2 to TRBJ1-4; D possibly corresponds to TRBD1 (5 bases). The CDR3 length is 14 residues. The germline CDR1 and CDR2 sequences are SNHLY and FYNNEI. Trimming removed 6 bases from V and 2 bases from J, with 10 bases in between. For the CDR3, the DNA is TGTGCCAGCAGGAGGGGAGGGACTAATGAAAAACTGTTTTTT. Amino acids: CASRRGGTNEKLFF.

This chain uses TRBV25-1 with TRBJ1-5, with D perhaps matching TRBD1 (5 bases). Germline CDR1 MGHDK, CDR2 SYGVNS. The CDR3 contains 16 residues. Between the trimmed V and J ends, which lost 6 bases and 2 bases, there was a span of 17 bases. The CDR3 sequence: CASRLTSRDRNQPQHF. Here the CDR3 DNA reads TGTGCCAGCAGGCTTACCAGCAGGGATCGCAATCAGCCCCAGCATTTT.

The CDR3 loop reads CASTRDGTYEQYF. The CDR3 DNA is TGTGCCAGCACTCGGGACGGCACCTACGAGCAGTACTTC. The V call is TRBV2, the J call TRBJ2-7; TRBD1 or TRBD2 may be the D gene (5 bases each). V was cut by 7 bases and J by 2 bases, with 12 bases left in between. The CDR3 contains 13 residues. Germline assignment: CDR1 SNHLY and CDR2 FYNNEI.